Following are 11 T cell receptor beta chains from one sample sequenced in a study of STAT5B mutations in CD4+ large granular lymphocyte leukemia. Measured with immunoSEQ multiplex PCR; TCRdb has only the in-frame clones, and not every one. Among some 34,000 clones listed, more than 65% were seen once. Sequencing was carried out using CD4+ T cells from blood buffy coats. The source of these receptors is a human donor in good health.

The V call is TRBV4-1, the J call TRBJ1-1; 8 bases line up with TRBD1. V was clipped by 0 bases and J by 12 bases; unmatched bases: 12. The length of the CDR3 is 15 residues. Germline loops: CDR1 MGHRA, CDR2 YSYEKL. The CDR3 sequence is CASSQDDTGGRGTFF. CDR3 nucleotide sequence: TGCGCCAGCAGCCAAGATGACACAGGGGGACGGGGGACTTTCTTT.

This rearrangement joins TRBV20-1 to TRBJ2-1; D not certain. The CDR3 spans 10 residues. Trimming stripped 3 bases from V and 5 bases from J, with 2 bases between. Germline V gives CDR1 DFQATT, CDR2 SNEGSKA (reference sequence). The CDR3 loop is CSASNNEQFF. In DNA, the CDR3 is TGCAGTGCTAGTAACAATGAGCAGTTCTTC.

The chain has TRBV7-9 and TRBJ1-4; the match to TRBD1 covers 8 bases. Germline assignment: CDR1 SEHNR and CDR2 FQNEAQ (reference sequence). With V trimmed by 7 bases and J by 16 bases, 14 bases remained unmatched. The CDR3 consists of 13 residues. The CDR3 loop reads CASTQGAGEQRFF. The CDR3 DNA reads as TGTGCCAGCACCCAGGGGGCGGGGGAGCAGCGGTTTTTT. The variable domain in full, completed from reference TRBV7-9 and TRBJ1-4, reads DTGVSQNPRHKITKRGQNVTFRCDPISEHNRLYWYRQTLGQGPEFLTYFQNEAQLEKSRLLSDRFSAERPKGSFSTLEIQRTEQGDSAMYLCASTQGAGEQRFFGSGTQLSVL.

This clone was detected only once. This sequence joins TRBV6-5 and TRBJ1-4; 7 bases fit TRBD1. Trimming at V came to 7 bases and at J to 2 bases, leaving 4 bases not matched to a gene. The length of the CDR3 is 14 residues. CDR1 and CDR2 (germline): MNHEY, SVGAGI. The CDR3 region is CASTPGQTNEKLFF. The CDR3 DNA reads as TGTGCCAGCACCCCGGGACAGACTAATGAAAAACTGTTTTTT.

This chain joins TRBV6-1 and TRBJ2-7; 9 nucleotides line up with TRBD1. This CDR3 region has 16 residues. Germline trimming cut 3 bases from V and 0 bases from J; bases unmatched to any gene: 6. CDR1 is MNHNS and CDR2 is SASEGT in the germline V gene. The CDR3 here is CASSEETGGSSYEQYF. The CDR3 bases are TGTGCCAGCAGTGAGGAGACAGGGGGGAGCTCCTACGAGCAGTACTTC.

The J gene is TRBJ2-1, the V gene TRBV6-6, with TRBD2 matching over 7 bases. The length of the CDR3 is 13 residues. V shed 6 bases, J shed 9 bases, and the junction held 8 bases outside the gene matches. Germline V gene lookup returns CDR1 MNHNY and CDR2 SVGAGI (reference sequence). Here the CDR3 DNA reads TGTGCCAGCAGCCGCGGGGGTGGCGGTGAGCAGTTCTTC. Translated: CASSRGGGGEQFF.

V is TRBV5-5 and J is TRBJ1-1; D perhaps matches TRBD1 (5 bases). The length of the CDR3 is 14 residues. Germline V CDR1 and CDR2: SGHKS, YYEKEE (reference sequence). The V and J ends lost 2 bases and 6 bases respectively, with 14 bases between them. CDR3 sequence (DNA): TGTGCCAGCAGCTTTCAGGGTGTGGTGTCTGAAGCTTTCTTT. As protein: CASSFQGVVSEAFF.

The chain has TRBV7-9 and TRBJ2-1; 8 nucleotides align to TRBD2. CDR3 length: 14 residues. The J segment lost 6 bases and the V segment lost 5 bases, leaving 6 bases of the junction unmatched. Per the germline V gene, CDR1 is SEHNR and CDR2 is FQNEAQ (reference sequence). The CDR3 sequence: CASSREGQINEQFF. The CDR3 coding sequence is TGTGCCAGCAGCCGGGAGGGCCAGATCAATGAGCAGTTCTTC.

The J gene is TRBJ1-2, the V gene TRBV15; D not resolved. In germline, CDR1 is LNHNV, CDR2 YYDKDF (reference sequence). The CDR3 has 13 residues. The V gene lost 0 bases and the J gene lost 2 bases, with 4 bases spanning the gap. The CDR3, as DNA: TGTGCCACCAGCAGAGACAGAAACTATGGCTACACCTTC. It yields the protein CATSRDRNYGYTF.

This chain uses TRBV15 with TRBJ1-2, with 7 bases matching TRBD1. The CDR3 extends over 16 amino acids. J gave up 7 bases and V 0 bases, and 11 bases lay outside the gene matches. In germline, CDR1 is LNHNV, CDR2 YYDKDF (reference sequence). The CDR3 DNA is TGTGCCACCAGCAGAGATCCCCACGGGACAGAAAGTGGCTACACCTTC. This gives the protein CATSRDPHGTESGYTF.

The chain joins TRBV2 to TRBJ1-5; tentatively, D is TRBD1 (5 bases). Deletions cut 0 bases from V and 7 bases from J, with 13 bases between. CDR1 SNHLY and CDR2 FYNNEI come from the germline V gene. CDR3 length: 15 residues. CDR3 protein: CASSEARGEGQPQHF. CDR3 nucleotide sequence: TGTGCCAGCAGTGAAGCGAGAGGGGAAGGGCAGCCCCAGCATTTT. Full variable domain (rest looked up from reference TRBV2 and TRBJ1-5): EPEVTQTPSHQVTQMGQEVILRCVPISNHLYFYWYRQILGQKVEFLVSFYNNEISEKSEIFDDQFSVERPDGSNFTLKIRSTKLEDSAMYFCASSEARGEGQPQHFGDGTRLSIL.